Below, 27 T cell receptor beta chains from the same sample are listed, as sequenced in a study of blood T cell repertoires in COVID-19. Clones were read by immunoSEQ multiplex PCR, and TCRdb kept only the in-frame ones, dropping some. The profile shows around 180,000 clones, 70% to 90% of them singletons. Material for sequencing was peripheral blood. The receptors originated from a man between 60 and 75 years old with acute or convalescent COVID-19.

The J gene is TRBJ2-2, the V gene TRBV6-6, with TRBD1 identical over 8 bases. V lost 5 bases and J lost 5; bases outside the gene matches: 22. Germline V gene data show CDR1 as MNHNY and CDR2 as SVGAGI (reference sequence). This CDR3 comprises 20 residues. The CDR3 region is CASSQHSRTGLKGVTGELFF. CDR3 in DNA: TGTGCCAGCAGTCAGCATTCCCGGACAGGGTTGAAGGGGGTTACCGGGGAGCTGTTTTTT.

The V and J genes are TRBV10-3 and TRBJ2-1; D ambiguous. This CDR3 is 12 amino acids long. Germline-derived CDR1 and CDR2 are ENHRY and SYGVKD. Deletions cut 3 bases from V and 10 bases from J, with 10 bases between. CDR3 nucleotide sequence: TGTGCCATCAGTGAACTATCACGGGAGCAGTTCTTC. Its protein product is CAISELSREQFF.

The J gene is TRBJ1-5, the V gene TRBV2; weak D call: TRBD1 (6 bases). The germline V gene has CDR1 SNHLY and CDR2 FYNNEI. V lost 11 bases and J 7 bases, leaving 18 bases between the germline ends. This CDR3 contains 13 residues. The CDR3 loop is CAGSQGPRQPQHF. The CDR3 DNA is TGTGCCGGTTCACAGGGACCAAGGCAGCCCCAGCATTTT.

J is TRBJ1-6 and V is TRBV6-4, with unresolved D. Germline CDR1 and CDR2: MRHNA and SNTAGT. The V end was cut by 6 bases, the J end by 14 bases, with 20 bases between. The CDR3 runs 14 residues. In DNA form, the CDR3 reads TGTGCCAGCAGGGTAGACGCCGAAAGAGGTGCCCTCCACTTT. Its translation: CASRVDAERGALHF.

The V gene is TRBV10-3, the J gene TRBJ1-1, with 8 bases lining up with TRBD1. Trimming took 6 bases from V and 1 from J; bases not matched to a gene: 1. This CDR3 is 13 amino acids long. Germline loops: CDR1 ENHRY, CDR2 SYGVKD. The CDR3 loop is CAIRGQENTEAFF. CDR3 bases: TGTGCCATCAGGGGACAGGAGAACACTGAAGCTTTCTTT.

The chain carries TRBV30 and TRBJ2-1; 7 bases align to TRBD1. The junction had 5 bases not matched to a gene; V was cut back by 4 bases and J by 2 bases. The CDR3 is 14 amino acids. Germline loops: CDR1 GTSNPN, CDR2 SVGIG (reference sequence). The CDR3 region has the DNA TGTGCCTGGATCGACAGGGAAACCTACAATGAGCAGTTCTTC. It specifies CAWIDRETYNEQFF.

The chain recombines TRBV2 with TRBJ2-1, with a weak D call TRBD2 (6 bases). The V gene lost 5 bases and the J gene lost 9 bases, with 11 bases spanning the gap. Germline loops: CDR1 SNHLY, CDR2 FYNNEI. The CDR3 spans 12 residues. CDR3 loop: CASSRTILEQFF. As DNA, the CDR3 is TGTGCCAGCAGTAGGACTATCCTTGAGCAGTTCTTC.

V usage is TRBV27 and J usage is TRBJ1-6, with a tentative D call TRBD1 (5 bases). Germline CDR1 and CDR2: MNHEY and SMNVEV (reference sequence). V gave up 5 bases and J gave up 10 bases, with 12 bases separating them. The CDR3 contains 13 residues. This CDR3 is CASSMLRESPLHF. For the CDR3, the DNA is TGTGCCAGCAGTATGCTCAGGGAATCACCCCTCCACTTT.

The CDR3 loop is CASSWGQATSTDTQYF. For the CDR3, the DNA is TGTGCCAGCAGCTGGGGGCAGGCCACCAGCACAGATACGCAGTATTTT. The chain uses TRBV2 and TRBJ2-3; D perhaps matches TRBD1 (6 bases). V was cut by 6 bases and J by 0 bases, with 16 bases left in between. The length of the CDR3 is 16 residues. Germline-derived CDR1 and CDR2 are SNHLY and FYNNEI.

The genes are TRBV19 and TRBJ2-1; D is possibly TRBD1 (5 bases). Trimming cost V 5 bases and J 2 bases, with 10 bases left between them. Germline V gene sequence: CDR1 LNHDA, CDR2 SQIVND (reference sequence). The CDR3 consists of 14 residues. In DNA form, the CDR3 reads TGTGCCAGTAGTGGGCAGGGCACCTACAATGAGCAGTTCTTC. Its protein product is CASSGQGTYNEQFF.

The rearrangement uses TRBV7-2 and TRBJ2-7, with 11 positions matching TRBD2. The CDR3 contains 18 residues. Germline CDR1 and CDR2: SGHTA and FQGNSA. Losses at the gene ends were 4 bases for V and 6 bases for J; bases not matched to a gene: 17. This CDR3 reads CASSSRLIAGGPGSEQYF. DNA of the CDR3: TGTGCCAGCAGCTCCCGACTTATAGCGGGAGGGCCGGGTTCCGAGCAGTACTTC.

This clone has a handful of counts. V is TRBV6-1 and J is TRBJ2-7; 7 nucleotides match TRBD1. V lost 1 base to trimming and J lost 2 bases; unmatched junction nucleotides: 2. This CDR3 spans 14 amino acids. Germline CDR1 is MNHNS and CDR2 is SASEGT. The CDR3 DNA reads as TGTGCCAGCAGTGAAGTCGGGACAGCCTACGAGCAGTACTTC. This codes for CASSEVGTAYEQYF.

V is TRBV10-3 and J is TRBJ1-6; weak D call: TRBD1 (6 bases). Germline lookup yields CDR1 ENHRY and CDR2 SYGVKD. V shed 2 bases and J shed 7 bases, with 12 bases lying between them. The CDR3 is made up of 15 amino acids. For the CDR3, the DNA is TGTGCCATCAGTGAGGGACAGATACCCAATTCACCCCTCCACTTT. This encodes CAISEGQIPNSPLHF.

The V gene is TRBV13, the J gene TRBJ2-1; the match to TRBD2 covers 13 bases. Germline trimming cut 3 bases from V and 8 bases from J; bases unmatched to any gene: 4. Germline values: CDR1 PRHDT, CDR2 FYEKMQ (reference sequence). This CDR3 is built from 15 residues. The CDR3 sequence is CASSFGLAGVDEQFF. CDR3 nucleotide sequence: TGTGCCAGCAGCTTTGGACTAGCGGGAGTAGATGAGCAGTTCTTC. The full variable domain, rest sourced from reference TRBV13 and TRBJ2-1, is AAGVIQSPRHLIKEKRETATLKCYPIPRHDTVYWYQQGPGQDPQFLISFYEKMQSDKGSIPDRFSAQQFSDYHSELNMSSLELGDSALYFCASSFGLAGVDEQFFGPGTRLTVL.

This chain's CDR3 is CASSLGPRDGYTF. The CDR3 DNA follows: TGTGCCAGCAGCTTAGGTCCCCGGGATGGCTACACCTTC. The chain couples TRBV7-9 to TRBJ1-2; D is unclear. This CDR3 is built from 13 residues. Germline V CDR1 and CDR2: SEHNR, FQNEAQ (reference sequence). V shed 1 base and J shed 6 bases, with 9 bases lying between them.

This chain uses TRBV5-1 with TRBJ2-1, with D maybe TRBD1 (5 bases). Germline loops: CDR1 SGHRS, CDR2 YFSETQ. The V end lost 0 bases, the J end lost 5 bases, and 9 bases lay between the germline ends. This CDR3 has 14 residues. The CDR3 is CASSLARVNNEQFF. CDR3 coding DNA: TGCGCCAGCAGCTTGGCCAGGGTCAACAATGAGCAGTTCTTC.

The CDR3 region is CASRSDRAYYGYTF. The CDR3 DNA sequence: TGTGCCAGCAGGTCGGACAGGGCATACTATGGCTACACCTTC. The chain is built from TRBV28 and TRBJ1-2; 8 bases agree with TRBD1. V lost 6 bases to trimming and J lost 3 bases; unmatched junction nucleotides: 6. This CDR3 comprises 14 residues. From germline, CDR1 is MDHEN and CDR2 SYDVKM.

V gene TRBV3-1 (or the pseudogene TRBV3-2) combines with J gene TRBJ1-4, with D perhaps matching TRBD1 (5 bases). There are 14 residues in the CDR3. Between the trimmed V and J ends, which lost 4 bases and 7 bases, there was a span of 13 bases. Germline values: CDR1 LGHDT, CDR2 YNNKEL (reference sequence). The CDR3 sequence is CASSRGDFGEKLFF. The CDR3 DNA sequence: TGTGCCAGCAGCCGGGGGGACTTCGGTGAAAAACTGTTTTTT.

V gene TRBV11-2 combines with J gene TRBJ2-2; 7 nucleotides line up with TRBD2. The CDR3 length is 15 residues. V shed 5 bases, J shed 2 bases, and the junction held 5 bases outside the gene matches. Germline V CDR1 and CDR2: SGHAT, FQNNGV. The CDR3 here is CASSQLATNTGELFF. CDR3 nucleotide sequence: TGTGCCAGCAGCCAACTAGCGACTAACACCGGGGAGCTGTTTTTT.

V gene TRBV27 combines with J gene TRBJ2-5; D not certain. V lost 2 bases and J 7 bases, leaving 11 bases between the germline ends. Germline values: CDR1 MNHEY, CDR2 SMNVEV (reference sequence). The CDR3 has 13 amino acids. CDR3 nucleotide sequence: TGTGCCAGCAGTTTAATTGCGGATGGGACCCAGTACTTC. The encoded protein is CASSLIADGTQYF.

The chain recombines TRBV13 with TRBJ2-1, with 12 bases aligning to TRBD2. Germline CDR1 PRHDT, CDR2 FYEKMQ (reference sequence). This CDR3 contains 15 residues. The trim removed 6 bases at V and 4 bases at J, leaving 4 bases unmatched. The CDR3 DNA reads as TGTGCCAGCAGTCCAGGACTAGCGGGATACAATGAGCAGTTCTTC. It is translated as CASSPGLAGYNEQFF.

J is TRBJ2-5 and V is TRBV24-1; TRBD1 matches at 9 bases. The junction had 4 bases not matched to a gene; V was cut back by 4 bases and J by 5 bases. The CDR3 runs 14 residues. CDR1 and CDR2 from the germline V gene are KGHDR and SFDVKD. This chain's CDR3 is CATSDTDRGETQYF. CDR3 sequence (DNA): TGTGCCACCAGTGACACGGACAGGGGTGAGACCCAGTACTTC.

This clone occurred many times. The rearrangement links TRBV27 to TRBJ2-1; 7 bases agree with TRBD2. V dropped 6 bases and J dropped 1; count of bases not matched to a gene: 3. CDR3 length equals 14 residues. Germline loops: CDR1 MNHEY, CDR2 SMNVEV (reference sequence). The CDR3 DNA is TGTGCCAGCAGAGGACTAGATTCCTACAATGAGCAGTTCTTC. It translates to CASRGLDSYNEQFF.

V is TRBV28 and J is TRBJ2-5; 8 bases align to TRBD1. V lost 4 bases to trimming and J lost 1 base; unmatched junction nucleotides: 8. From germline, CDR1 is MDHEN and CDR2 SYDVKM. CDR3 size: 16 residues. The CDR3 region is CASSSPTGVVQETQYF. The CDR3 coding sequence is TGTGCCAGCAGTTCCCCGACAGGGGTTGTCCAAGAGACCCAGTACTTC.

Only one count was recorded for this clone. This chain joins TRBV18 and TRBJ1-1; weak D call: TRBD1 (6 bases). Looked up from germline, CDR1 is KGHSH and CDR2 is LQKENI. V shed 2 bases and J shed 2 bases, with 9 bases lying between them. This CDR3 has 14 residues. CDR3 DNA sequence: TGTGCCAGCTCACCAAGGGGGGGTAACACTGAAGCTTTCTTT. This sequence encodes CASSPRGGNTEAFF.

The genes are TRBV5-1 and TRBJ2-7; 10 nucleotides agree with TRBD2. V dropped 3 bases and J dropped 7; count of bases not matched to a gene: 4. This CDR3 has 13 amino acids. Germline V gene sequence: CDR1 SGHRS, CDR2 YFSETQ. The CDR3 nucleotides read TGCGCCAGCAGCTCAGCGGGAGGGCGGGAGCAGTACTTC. It translates to CASSSAGGREQYF.

This chain links TRBV27 with TRBJ2-3; D gene ambiguous. CDR3 length: 16 amino acids. Germline-derived CDR1 and CDR2 are MNHEY and SMNVEV (reference sequence). V was shortened by 3 bases and J by 2 bases, with 15 bases between the two germline ends. CDR3 nucleotide sequence: TGTGCCAGCAGTTTCTCCCGAGGTGCATTCACAGATACGCAGTATTTT. Translation gives CASSFSRGAFTDTQYF.